These 32 T cell receptor beta chains share one sample of origin, sequenced in a study of identifying expanded T cells in peripheral blood. Assay: immunoSEQ multiplex PCR; the TCRdb copy retains only in-frame clones and omits some. The sample holds about 100,000 clones, around nine tenths seen once. Sequencing used blood. The receptor set was obtained from a person between 18 and 75 years old in good health.

The chain joins TRBV5-1 to TRBJ2-7, with D possibly being TRBD1 (6 bases). This CDR3 comprises 14 residues. V lost 2 bases to trimming and J lost 6 bases, with 15 bases between them. Per germline, CDR1 SGHRS and CDR2 YFSETQ. The CDR3 is CASSLLQGYGEQYF. The CDR3 DNA is TGCGCCAGCAGCTTATTACAGGGATATGGCGAGCAGTACTTC.

The rearrangement links TRBV7-8 to TRBJ2-3; TRBD2 matches 10 bases. Germline trimming cut 5 bases from V and 1 base from J; bases unmatched to any gene: 15. The CDR3 sequence is 19 residues long. The germline V gene has CDR1 SGHVS and CDR2 FQNEAQ. CDR3 DNA: TGTGCCAGCAGCCCCCGGGCTAGCGGGAGACTAGGGGGCACAGATACGCAGTATTTT. Residues: CASSPRASGRLGGTDTQYF.

This clone showed up just once. The rearrangement joins TRBV5-4 to TRBJ1-1; 7 bases align to TRBD1. This CDR3 contains 15 residues. The junction had 7 bases not matched to a gene; V was cut back by 4 bases and J by 1 base. The germline gives CDR1 SGHNT, CDR2 YYREEE (reference sequence). CDR3 in amino acids: CASSPRQGPNTEAFF. The CDR3 nucleotides are TGTGCCAGCAGCCCCAGACAGGGACCGAACACTGAAGCTTTCTTT.

The rearrangement uses TRBV5-1 and TRBJ1-6; D gene uncertain. The CDR3 spans 14 residues. Germline V CDR1 and CDR2: SGHRS, YFSETQ. The V end lost 4 bases, the J end lost 7 bases, and 12 bases lay between the germline ends. CDR3 protein: CASSLGNVNSPLHF. CDR3 coding DNA: TGCGCCAGCAGCCTAGGGAACGTCAATTCACCCCTCCACTTT. The variable domain in full, completed from reference TRBV5-1 and TRBJ1-6, reads KAGVTQTPRYLIKTRGQQVTLSCSPISGHRSVSWYQQTPGQGLQFLFEYFSETQRNKGNFPGRFSGRQFSNSRSEMNVSTLELGDSALYLCASSLGNVNSPLHFGNGTRLTVT.

This sequence joins TRBV11-1 and TRBJ2-2; D uncertain. This CDR3 has 14 residues. Trimming stripped 0 bases from V and 6 bases from J, with 8 bases between. Germline loops: CDR1 SGHAT, CDR2 FQDESV (reference sequence). Here the CDR3 reads CASSLAFGAGELFF. The CDR3 DNA reads as TGTGCCAGCAGCTTAGCGTTTGGGGCCGGGGAGCTGTTTTTT.

The V gene is TRBV6-1, the J gene TRBJ2-1; TRBD2 matches 9 bases. V lost 0 bases and J lost 4; bases outside the gene matches: 4. Germline V gene data show CDR1 as MNHNS and CDR2 as SASEGT. This CDR3 contains 16 residues. CDR3 DNA sequence: TGTGCCAGCAGTGAAGCCAGACTAGCGGTTTACAATGAGCAGTTCTTC. Amino acids: CASSEARLAVYNEQFF.

The gene calls are TRBV28 and TRBJ1-5; D might be TRBD1 (5 bases). The CDR3 is made up of 15 amino acids. Germline CDR1 MDHEN, CDR2 SYDVKM. Trimming stripped 3 bases from V and 7 bases from J, with 16 bases between. The chain's CDR3 is CASSFLAREGQPQHF. In nucleotides, the CDR3 is TGTGCCAGCAGTTTTCTTGCCAGGGAAGGCCAGCCCCAGCATTTT.

This sequence joins TRBV7-2 and TRBJ1-5; possible D gene TRBD1, 6 bases. The germline V gene encodes CDR1 SGHTA and CDR2 FQGNSA. V was shortened by 1 base and J by 2 bases, with 9 bases between the two germline ends. The CDR3 length is 15 residues. CDR3 nucleotide sequence: TGTGCCAGCAGCTTAGTACCAGGGGGCAATCAGCCCCAGCATTTT. Its translation: CASSLVPGGNQPQHF.

The gene calls are TRBV7-9 and TRBJ2-1, with 8 bases identical to TRBD2. V shed 1 base and J 8 bases; nucleotides not matched to a gene: 10. CDR3 length: 16 amino acids. Germline assignment: CDR1 SEHNR and CDR2 FQNEAQ (reference sequence). The chain's CDR3 is CASSLVTGGAKDEQFF. In DNA, the CDR3 is TGTGCCAGCAGCTTAGTAACCGGGGGGGCCAAGGATGAGCAGTTCTTC.

The J gene is TRBJ1-6, the V gene TRBV13; 11 positions agree with TRBD1. This CDR3 is built from 17 residues. CDR1 PRHDT and CDR2 FYEKMQ come from the germline V gene (reference sequence). V dropped 2 bases and J dropped 4; count of bases not matched to a gene: 4. CDR3 in DNA: TGTGCCAGCAGCTTAAGGACAGGGGGCGGATATAATTCACCCCTCCACTTT. Its protein product is CASSLRTGGGYNSPLHF.

Written as DNA, the CDR3 is TGCAGCGTTGTCGGGTACTACGAGCAGTACTTC. Protein sequence: CSVVGYYEQYF. The chain links TRBV29-1 to TRBJ2-7; D remains unclear. Looked up from germline, CDR1 is SQVTM and CDR2 is ANQGSEA. This CDR3 is built from 11 residues. The V and J ends lost 4 bases and 3 bases respectively, with 7 bases between them.

The chain employs TRBV4-1 and TRBJ2-7, with D maybe TRBD1 (6 bases). Deletions cut 1 base from V and 5 bases from J, with 15 bases between. CDR1 is MGHRA, CDR2 YSYEKL, per germline. The CDR3 consists of 15 residues. The CDR3 DNA is TGCGCCAGCAGCCAAGGACCCTTCCAGGGGAACGAGCAGTACTTC. Its protein is CASSQGPFQGNEQYF.

The CDR3 nucleotides read TGTGCCTGGAGTAGTAGTGCGGGTCAGCCCCAGCATTTT. It translates to CAWSSSAGQPQHF. The V and J genes are TRBV30 and TRBJ1-5; D is ambiguous. CDR1 is GTSNPN, CDR2 SVGIG, per germline (reference sequence). Trimming shortened V by 2 bases and J by 6 bases, and 11 bases separated the two germline ends. The CDR3 runs to 13 residues.

The V call is TRBV2, the J call TRBJ1-1; perhaps TRBD1 as D (5 bases). The V gene lost 6 bases and the J gene lost 1 base, with 12 bases spanning the gap. Germline V gene sequence: CDR1 SNHLY, CDR2 FYNNEI. CDR3 length: 14 residues. The CDR3 nucleotides read TGTGCCAGCAGGACCGACAGATCGAACACTGAAGCTTTCTTT. It translates to CASRTDRSNTEAFF.

The V gene is TRBV10-3, the J gene TRBJ2-6, with TRBD1 matching over 9 bases. Germline assignment: CDR1 ENHRY and CDR2 SYGVKD. This CDR3 has 18 amino acids. V was clipped by 8 bases and J by 0 bases; unmatched bases: 11. The CDR3 here is CAIGPGQGPSSGANVLTF. In DNA form, the CDR3 reads TGTGCCATCGGTCCGGGACAGGGACCTAGCTCTGGGGCCAACGTCCTGACTTTC.

J is TRBJ2-7 and V is TRBV14, with D perhaps being TRBD1 or TRBD2 (5 bases each). The V and J ends lost 0 bases and 3 bases respectively, with 12 bases between them. Germline loops: CDR1 SGHDN, CDR2 FVKESK. The CDR3 sequence is 15 residues long. DNA for the CDR3: TGTGCCAGCAGCCAAGAGGGGGACGGATACTACGAGCAGTACTTC. Translation gives CASSQEGDGYYEQYF.

This clone was recorded once. The V call is TRBV30, the J call TRBJ1-3, with unresolved D. Trimming removed 0 bases at V and 7 bases at J, with 10 bases between. Germline lookup yields CDR1 GTSNPN and CDR2 SVGIG (reference sequence). The CDR3 loop spans 13 amino acids. Here the CDR3 reads CAWSVGPQNTIYF. In DNA, the CDR3 is TGTGCCTGGAGTGTAGGCCCCCAGAACACCATATATTTT.

The rearrangement joins TRBV4-1 to TRBJ1-1; 8 bases fit TRBD1. The trim removed 4 bases at V and 1 base at J, leaving 5 bases unmatched. The germline CDR1 and CDR2 sequences are MGHRA and YSYEKL. The CDR3 is made up of 15 amino acids. The CDR3 loop is CASSRGQGQNTEAFF. In DNA form, the CDR3 reads TGCGCCAGCAGCCGTGGACAGGGCCAGAACACTGAAGCTTTCTTT.

The chain links TRBV5-1 to TRBJ2-5; TRBD2 matches at 7 bases. V gave up 4 bases and J gave up 1 base; unmatched junction bases: 4. The CDR3 contains 14 residues. Germline assignment: CDR1 SGHRS and CDR2 YFSETQ. CDR3 DNA: TGCGCCAGCAGCGTAGGGAGGGCCCAAGAGACCCAGTACTTC. Translated: CASSVGRAQETQYF.

The gene calls are TRBV18 and TRBJ1-1, with 9 bases that match TRBD1. Per germline, CDR1 KGHSH and CDR2 LQKENI. The CDR3 is 16 residues long. Germline trimming cut 4 bases from V and 1 base from J; bases unmatched to any gene: 7. This CDR3 reads CASSRTGDNRNTEAFF. CDR3 coding DNA: TGTGCCAGCTCACGGACAGGGGACAACAGGAACACTGAAGCTTTCTTT. Variable domain in full (rest from reference TRBV18 and TRBJ1-1): NAGVMQNPRHLVRRRGQEARLRCSPMKGHSHVYWYRQLPEEGLKFMVYLQKENIIDESGMPKERFSAEFPKEGPSILRIQQVVRGDSAAYFCASSRTGDNRNTEAFFGQGTRLTVV.

The genes are TRBV13 and TRBJ1-3, with a possible D match to TRBD1 (5 bases). The V end was cut by 2 bases, the J end by 0 bases, with 8 bases between. CDR3 length: 15 amino acids. Germline V gene lookup returns CDR1 PRHDT and CDR2 FYEKMQ (reference sequence). CDR3: CASSLRGPSGNTIYF. Written as DNA, the CDR3 is TGTGCCAGCAGCTTAAGGGGACCCTCTGGAAACACCATATATTTT.

The CDR3 reads CASSDSPQGYDEQFF. CDR3 sequence (DNA): TGTGCCAGCAGTGACTCCCCACAGGGGTACGATGAGCAGTTCTTC. V and J are TRBV6-4 and TRBJ2-1, with 7 bases matching TRBD1. CDR3 size: 15 residues. CDR1 is MRHNA, CDR2 SNTAGT, per germline. Trimming took 0 bases from V and 8 from J; bases not matched to a gene: 7.

The gene calls are TRBV7-6 and TRBJ2-5; D is undetermined. Germline CDR1 is SGHVS and CDR2 is FNYEAQ. V was cut by 1 base and J by 4 bases, with 7 bases left in between. This CDR3 contains 13 residues. The CDR3 region has the DNA TGTGCCAGCAGCTTAGTGTCGGGAGAGACCCAGTACTTC. Its translation is CASSLVSGETQYF.

This clone is a singleton in its sample. The chain links TRBV7-2 to TRBJ1-1, with D possibly being TRBD1 (5 bases). The CDR3 has 14 amino acids. CDR1 and CDR2 (germline): SGHTA, FQGNSA. V was trimmed by 5 bases and J by 6 bases, leaving 16 bases between them. CDR3 nucleotides: TGTGCCAGCAGCCCCCTGGGGGAGGGCGCTGAAGCTTTCTTT. It codes for CASSPLGEGAEAFF.

The rearrangement joins TRBV7-2 to TRBJ2-7; 8 bases are a match to TRBD1. Trimming at V came to 5 bases and at J to 2 bases, leaving 5 bases not matched to a gene. Germline V gene data show CDR1 as SGHTA and CDR2 as FQGNSA. The CDR3 spans 14 residues. The CDR3, as DNA: TGTGCCAGCAGCGCCGGACAGGGTGCCTACGAGCAGTACTTC. Its translation: CASSAGQGAYEQYF.

The rearrangement joins TRBV18 to TRBJ1-2; weak D call: TRBD1 (6 bases). Germline CDR1 KGHSH, CDR2 LQKENI. Trimming took off 4 bases at V and 4 bases at J, with 22 bases between the two ends. The CDR3 contains 17 residues. As DNA, the CDR3 is TGTGCCAGCTCACTACAGGGATCTCGCTATGGAATCTATGGCTACACCTTC. It translates to CASSLQGSRYGIYGYTF.

V is TRBV11-1 and J is TRBJ1-1, with D hard to call. Looked up from germline, CDR1 is SGHAT and CDR2 is FQDESV (reference sequence). The CDR3 is made up of 13 amino acids. The V end was cut by 3 bases, the J end by 0 bases, with 5 bases between. The CDR3 protein is CASSFQVNTEAFF. In DNA form, the CDR3 reads TGTGCCAGCAGCTTTCAAGTGAACACTGAAGCTTTCTTT.

This sequence joins TRBV19 and TRBJ1-3, with D unresolved. The CDR3 has 14 amino acids. Trimming removed 7 bases at V and 0 bases at J, with 10 bases between. Germline V gene lookup returns CDR1 LNHDA and CDR2 SQIVND (reference sequence). The CDR3 sequence: CASTGWGSGNTIYF. CDR3 bases: TGTGCCAGTACCGGGTGGGGCTCTGGAAACACCATATATTTT.

The genes are TRBV19 and TRBJ1-5; D is ambiguous. This CDR3 spans 16 amino acids. From germline, CDR1 is LNHDA and CDR2 SQIVND (reference sequence). Trimming took 5 bases from V and 0 from J, leaving 14 bases between them. The CDR3 here is CASSLRQANSNQPQHF. The CDR3 bases are TGTGCCAGTAGTTTACGACAAGCCAATAGCAATCAGCCCCAGCATTTT.

This CDR3 reads CASSESGRHTIYF. The DNA for the CDR3 is TGTGCCAGCAGTGAATCTGGTAGACACACCATATATTTT. The chain couples TRBV6-1 to TRBJ1-3; no clear D. Germline CDR1 is MNHNS and CDR2 is SASEGT. The CDR3 runs to 13 residues. V shed 2 bases and J shed 8 bases, with 10 bases lying between them.

V and J are TRBV5-6 and TRBJ2-1; TRBD1 or TRBD2 may be the D gene (5 bases each). Germline CDR1 reads SGHDT; CDR2 reads YYEEEE. Between the trimmed V and J ends, which lost 3 bases and 5 bases, there was a span of 18 bases. CDR3 size: 16 residues. The CDR3 region is CASSSSVGRGDNEQFF. The CDR3 DNA sequence: TGTGCCAGCAGCTCGTCCGTGGGGAGAGGGGACAATGAGCAGTTCTTC.

The V call is TRBV11-3, the J call TRBJ2-1; D is tentatively TRBD1 or TRBD2 (6 bases each). Germline-derived CDR1 and CDR2 are SGHNT and YENEEA. The CDR3 consists of 18 residues. V lost 6 bases and J 5 bases, leaving 26 bases between the germline ends. The CDR3 coding sequence is TGTGCCAGCAGAAGGGGGACTGGATGGGGCAGGGAGAACAATGAGCAGTTCTTC. It translates to CASRRGTGWGRENNEQFF. The variable domain in full, completed from reference TRBV11-3 and TRBJ2-1, reads EAGVVQSPRYKIIEKKQPVAFWCNPISGHNTLYWYLQNLGQGPELLIRYENEEAVDDSQLPKDRFSAERLKGVDSTLKIQPAELGDSAVYLCASRRGTGWGRENNEQFFGPGTRLTVL.